One and the same sample provided the 25 T cell receptor beta chains below, sequenced in a study of blood T cell repertoires in COVID-19. Assay used: immunoSEQ multiplex PCR; TCRdb lists only in-frame clones, some missing. The table shows a few hundred thousand clones, with nearly 90% occurring only once. The source material was peripheral blood. These receptor sequences come from a woman aged 40-49 years with COVID-19, enrolled during active disease.

V gene TRBV5-1 combines with J gene TRBJ2-5; D remains ambiguous. Between the trimmed V and J ends, which lost 4 bases and 2 bases, there was a span of 6 bases. The CDR3 is 12 residues long. From germline, CDR1 is SGHRS and CDR2 YFSETQ. The CDR3 loop is CASSTQQETQYF. CDR3 DNA: TGCGCCAGCAGCACCCAGCAAGAGACCCAGTACTTC. The full variable domain, completed using reference TRBV5-1 and TRBJ2-5, is KAGVTQTPRYLIKTRGQQVTLSCSPISGHRSVSWYQQTPGQGLQFLFEYFSETQRNKGNFPGRFSGRQFSNSRSEMNVSTLELGDSALYLCASSTQQETQYFGPGTRLLVL.

V is TRBV11-2 and J is TRBJ2-6; 7 bases match TRBD2. The V segment lost 5 bases and the J segment 3 bases; nucleotides outside the gene matches: 10. CDR3 length: 17 amino acids. CDR1 is SGHAT, CDR2 FQNNGV, per germline. In DNA, the CDR3 is TGTGCCAGCAGCCCATTAGGACTAGGTCTTGGGGCCAACGTCCTGACTTTC. Protein sequence: CASSPLGLGLGANVLTF.

For the CDR3, the DNA is TGTGCCAGCAGTTTATCCTCGGGACAGGGTGGGAGTCAGCCCCAGCATTTT. It specifies CASSLSSGQGGSQPQHF. This chain uses TRBV28 with TRBJ1-5; TRBD1 agrees at 9 bases. The CDR3 consists of 17 residues. The germline V gene has CDR1 MDHEN and CDR2 SYDVKM. The junction had 10 bases not matched to a gene; V was cut back by 1 base and J by 6 bases.

The chain joins TRBV25-1 to TRBJ1-6; no definite D call. Germline assignment: CDR1 MGHDK and CDR2 SYGVNS. V shed 2 bases and J shed 7 bases, with 3 bases lying between them. The CDR3 length is 12 residues. This chain's CDR3 is CASSELNSPLHF. The CDR3 coding sequence is TGTGCCAGCAGTGAACTGAATTCACCCCTCCACTTT. The full variable domain, in which reference TRBV25-1 and TRBJ1-6 provide the parts outside the CDR3, is EADIYQTPRYLVIGTGKKITLECSQTMGHDKMYWYQQDPGMELHLIHYSYGVNSTEKGDLSSESTVSRIRTEHFPLTLESARPSHTSQYLCASSELNSPLHFGNGTRLTVT.

The chain couples TRBV18 to TRBJ2-7; 8 positions agree with TRBD1. The CDR3 covers 13 residues. The germline gives CDR1 KGHSH, CDR2 LQKENI. V lost 2 bases to trimming and J lost 6 bases; unmatched junction nucleotides: 3. The CDR3 here is CASSPGDRGEQYF. DNA of the CDR3: TGTGCCAGCTCACCAGGAGACAGGGGCGAGCAGTACTTC.

This clone came up once. This chain uses TRBV20-1 with TRBJ2-3; D is unresolved. CDR1 and CDR2 (germline): DFQATT, SNEGSKA (reference sequence). Trimming removed 5 bases from V and 5 bases from J, with 8 bases in between. The CDR3 is made up of 11 amino acids. CDR3 nucleotide sequence: TGCAGTGCTTCCTCGGTAGATACGCAGTATTTT. It specifies CSASSVDTQYF.

This clone was observed a single time. The chain uses TRBV18 and TRBJ1-1; a possible D gene is TRBD1 (5 bases). Germline CDR1 and CDR2: KGHSH and LQKENI. The CDR3 runs to 14 residues. The V end lost 2 bases, the J end lost 4 bases, and 11 bases lay between the germline ends. CDR3 sequence reads: CASSPINRGTEAFF. The CDR3 DNA follows: TGTGCCAGCTCACCAATAAATAGGGGCACTGAAGCTTTCTTT. Supplemented by reference TRBV18 and TRBJ1-1, the full variable domain reads NAGVMQNPRHLVRRRGQEARLRCSPMKGHSHVYWYRQLPEEGLKFMVYLQKENIIDESGMPKERFSAEFPKEGPSILRIQQVVRGDSAAYFCASSPINRGTEAFFGQGTRLTVV.

The V gene is TRBV5-4, the J gene TRBJ2-7, with D possibly matching TRBD1 (5 bases). The CDR3 covers 15 residues. The V end was cut by 5 bases, the J end by 4 bases, with 19 bases between. Germline V gives CDR1 SGHNT, CDR2 YYREEE (reference sequence). The CDR3 coding sequence is TGTGCCAGCAGTCCGGTGGTAGGGGTCTGGTACGAGCAGTACTTC. Amino acids: CASSPVVGVWYEQYF.

V and J are TRBV29-1 and TRBJ2-7; 7 bases line up with TRBD1. This CDR3 contains 13 residues. The ends lost 2 bases at V and 3 bases at J; junction bases unmatched: 4. Germline V lookup: CDR1 SQVTM, CDR2 ANQGSEA. CDR3 bases: TGCAGCGTTGAACCACCAGGGGGCTACGAGCAGTACTTC. It codes for CSVEPPGGYEQYF.

In its sample, this clone was seen a few times. V gene TRBV19 combines with J gene TRBJ1-6; no clear D gene. The CDR3 is made up of 16 amino acids. Germline CDR1 LNHDA, CDR2 SQIVND (reference sequence). V dropped 0 bases and J dropped 7 bases, with 13 bases sitting between them. The CDR3 protein is CASSIDLGGVNSPLHF. The CDR3 DNA is TGTGCCAGTAGTATAGATCTCGGCGGTGTCAATTCACCCCTCCACTTT.

The rearrangement uses TRBV28 and TRBJ1-1; TRBD1 is a possible D gene (5 bases). The germline gives CDR1 MDHEN, CDR2 SYDVKM. Deletions cut 8 bases from V and 0 bases from J, with 10 bases between. The length of the CDR3 is 13 residues. DNA of the CDR3: TGTGCCAGCCTGGGGCAGATGAACACTGAAGCTTTCTTT. This encodes CASLGQMNTEAFF. The full variable domain, with the rest looked up from reference TRBV28 and TRBJ1-1, is DVKVTQSSRYLVKRTGEKVFLECVQDMDHENMFWYRQDPGLGLRLIYFSYDVKMKEKGDIPEGYSVSREKKERFSLILESASTNQTSMYLCASLGQMNTEAFFGQGTRLTVV.

This rearrangement joins TRBV4-2 to TRBJ2-1; D is perhaps TRBD2 (5 bases). There are 15 residues in the CDR3. The ends were cut back, 1 base at V and 7 bases at J, with 14 bases in the middle. Germline V gene sequence: CDR1 LGHNA, CDR2 YNFKEQ. DNA for the CDR3: TGTGCCAGCAGCCAAGGGCAGGATAGGGAGAATGAGCAGTTCTTC. It yields the protein CASSQGQDRENEQFF.

This clone has a handful of counts. The rearrangement uses TRBV6-2 or TRBV6-3 and TRBJ1-1; 7 bases are a match to TRBD1. Germline V gene data show CDR1 as MNHEY and CDR2 as SVGEGT. CDR3 length: 13 amino acids. Trimming at V came to 5 bases and at J to 3 bases, leaving 3 bases not matched to a gene. CDR3 loop: CASSADRDTEAFF. The CDR3 nucleotides are TGTGCCAGCAGTGCAGACAGGGACACTGAAGCTTTCTTT.

The chain combines TRBV7-3 with TRBJ2-1, with 10 bases matching TRBD2. The V gene's germline CDR1 is SGHTA and CDR2 FQGTGA. The CDR3 spans 18 residues. J was trimmed by 0 bases and V by 1 base; bases with no gene match: 6. The CDR3 is CASSLRATSGLSYNEQFF. CDR3 DNA sequence: TGTGCCAGCAGCTTAAGGGCGACTAGCGGGCTCTCCTACAATGAGCAGTTCTTC.

The chain uses TRBV9 and TRBJ2-1; 9 bases are a match to TRBD1. V lost 2 bases and J lost 8; bases outside the gene matches: 11. The CDR3 totals 16 residues. The germline V gene has CDR1 SGDLS and CDR2 YYNGEE. The CDR3: CASSVLQGANKDEQFF. In nucleotides, the CDR3 is TGTGCCAGCAGCGTTCTACAGGGGGCGAATAAAGATGAGCAGTTCTTC.

The gene calls are TRBV3-1 (or the pseudogene TRBV3-2) and TRBJ2-7; TRBD2 matches at 13 bases. The trim removed 5 bases at V and 6 bases at J, leaving 4 bases unmatched. The CDR3 contains 14 residues. Looked up from germline, CDR1 is LGHDT and CDR2 is YNNKEL (reference sequence). CDR3 loop: CASSTGLAGAEQYF. CDR3 sequence (DNA): TGTGCCAGCAGCACCGGACTAGCGGGAGCCGAGCAGTACTTC.

The genes are TRBV20-1 and TRBJ2-5; 16 positions match TRBD2. The germline CDR1 and CDR2 sequences are DFQATT and SNEGSKA (reference sequence). CDR3 size: 17 residues. J was trimmed by 2 bases and V by 3 bases; bases with no gene match: 6. The CDR3 loop reads CSASPGLAGGSQETQYF. The CDR3 DNA follows: TGCAGTGCTAGTCCGGGACTAGCGGGGGGGTCGCAAGAGACCCAGTACTTC.

The chain joins TRBV3-1 (or the pseudogene TRBV3-2) to TRBJ1-2, with D possibly TRBD1 on 6 matching bases. The CDR3 runs to 14 residues. The V gene lost 1 base and the J gene lost 9 bases, with 15 bases spanning the gap. Germline assignment: CDR1 LGHDT and CDR2 YNNKEL (reference sequence). CDR3 DNA: TGTGCCAGCAGCCAAGGGAGGATACAGGGCCGCTACACCTTC. It specifies CASSQGRIQGRYTF.

The chain joins TRBV2 to TRBJ2-7; D unclear. The CDR3 totals 13 residues. CDR1 is SNHLY, CDR2 FYNNEI, per germline. Between the trimmed V and J ends, which lost 10 bases and 6 bases, there was a span of 19 bases. CDR3: CATQSEVRREQYF. DNA for the CDR3: TGTGCCACTCAATCTGAGGTCCGTCGCGAGCAGTACTTC.

This chain joins TRBV10-3 and TRBJ1-1; possible D gene TRBD1, 5 bases. CDR1 is ENHRY, CDR2 SYGVKD, per germline. The CDR3 contains 14 residues. V lost 6 bases, J lost 3 bases, and 14 bases lay in between. The CDR3 coding sequence is TGTGCCATCAGCGCTCCGGGACTGTACACTGAAGCTTTCTTT. Protein sequence: CAISAPGLYTEAFF.

The gene calls are TRBV28 and TRBJ1-1, with 8 bases that match TRBD1. CDR1 and CDR2 (germline): MDHEN, SYDVKM. V shed 10 bases, J shed 4 bases, and the junction held 5 bases outside the gene matches. The CDR3 runs to 12 residues. The CDR3 nucleotides are TGTGCCATAAACACAGGGGGCACTGAAGCTTTCTTT. Translation: CAINTGGTEAFF. The whole variable domain, filled in from reference TRBV28 and TRBJ1-1, reads DVKVTQSSRYLVKRTGEKVFLECVQDMDHENMFWYRQDPGLGLRLIYFSYDVKMKEKGDIPEGYSVSREKKERFSLILESASTNQTSMYLCAINTGGTEAFFGQGTRLTVV.

The chain has TRBV27 and TRBJ2-7; 8 bases match TRBD1. CDR3 length: 16 amino acids. V was clipped by 6 bases and J by 0 bases; unmatched bases: 10. Germline values: CDR1 MNHEY, CDR2 SMNVEV (reference sequence). In DNA, the CDR3 is TGTGCCAGCAGCCCTGCGAGGACAGGGAGCTCCTACGAGCAGTACTTC. Translated: CASSPARTGSSYEQYF.

As for this clone: Sequence at one end of the junction differs from germline and may be a read error. The chain employs TRBV7-7 and TRBJ2-2; the match to TRBD1 covers 8 bases. Germline lookup yields CDR1 SSHAT and CDR2 FNYEAQ (reference sequence). The CDR3 covers 16 residues. The CDR3 reads CASSPRAGGAGGELFF. CDR3 sequence (DNA): TGTGCTAGCAGCCCTCGAGCAGGGGGCGCAGGCGGGGAGCTGTTTTTT.

The chain employs TRBV29-1 and TRBJ2-3; TRBD1 agrees at 7 bases. This CDR3 comprises 15 residues. The germline V gene has CDR1 SQVTM and CDR2 ANQGSEA. V lost 7 bases and J lost 0; bases outside the gene matches: 10. This CDR3 is CSAAGTELSTDTQYF. In DNA form, the CDR3 reads TGCAGCGCGGCAGGGACAGAACTTAGCACAGATACGCAGTATTTT.

V is TRBV5-1 and J is TRBJ1-1, with D uncertain. CDR1 and CDR2 from the germline V gene are SGHRS and YFSETQ. Trimming pared 0 bases from V and 7 bases from J, leaving 16 bases between. This CDR3 is built from 15 residues. The CDR3 reads CASSLDVSSSSEAFF. The CDR3 DNA reads TGCGCCAGCAGCTTGGATGTGTCGTCCTCCAGTGAAGCTTTCTTT.